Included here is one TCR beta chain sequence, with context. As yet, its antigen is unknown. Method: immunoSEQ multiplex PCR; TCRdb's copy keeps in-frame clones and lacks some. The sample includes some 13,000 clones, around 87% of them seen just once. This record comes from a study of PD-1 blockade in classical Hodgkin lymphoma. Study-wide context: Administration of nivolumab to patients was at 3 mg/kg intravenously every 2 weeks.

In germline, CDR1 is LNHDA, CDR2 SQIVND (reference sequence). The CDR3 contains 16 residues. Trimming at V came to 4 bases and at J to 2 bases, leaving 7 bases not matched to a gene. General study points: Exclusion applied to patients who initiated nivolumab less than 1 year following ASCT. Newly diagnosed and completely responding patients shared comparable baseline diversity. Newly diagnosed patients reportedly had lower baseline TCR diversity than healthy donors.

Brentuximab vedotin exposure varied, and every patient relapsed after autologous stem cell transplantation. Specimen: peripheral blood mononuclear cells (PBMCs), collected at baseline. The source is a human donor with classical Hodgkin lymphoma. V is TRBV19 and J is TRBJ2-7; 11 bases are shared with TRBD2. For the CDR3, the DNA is TGTGCCAGTAGTACCTGGACTAGCGGGCCTACCTACGAGCAGTACTTC. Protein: CASSTWTSGPTYEQYF.